This T cell receptor beta chain emerged from a study of blood T cell repertoires in COVID-19. Study overall: The cDNA or gDNA used as material had been derived from T cells, B-cell-depleted T cells, or PBMCs.

The CDR3 has 14 amino acids. Trimming stripped 3 bases from V and 7 bases from J, with 13 bases between. CDR1 and CDR2 from the germline V gene are LNHDA and SQIVND (reference sequence). Per the study methods: Quantification of nucleated cells was approximated via reference gene primer amplification. Produced via immunoSEQ multiplex PCR; TCRdb's table is partial and in-frame only. V, J and clone size were drawn from that table, and D and trimming were deduced from the DNA. The sample yields 250,000 to 300,000 clones, 90% seen once. Participants had their cohort set by participant-reported clinical history. What the recovered Cohort 3 donors had was two negative PCRs, clearance, or symptom resolution.

Sequences were obtained from PBMCs or T cells enriched from blood (not recorded which). The rearrangement joins TRBV19 to TRBJ2-1; tentative D call: TRBD2 (6 bases). This sequence was found in a woman in her 30s who had recovered from COVID-19. The CDR3 region is CASSIGAGRNEQFF. The CDR3 DNA follows: TGTGCCAGTAGTATTGGTGCAGGGAGGAATGAGCAGTTCTTC. The full variable domain, in which reference TRBV19 and TRBJ2-1 provide the parts outside the CDR3, is DGGITQSPKYLFRKEGQNVTLSCEQNLNHDAMYWYRQDPGQGLRLIYYSQIVNDFQKGDIAEGYSVSREKKESFPLTVTSAQKNPTAFYLCASSIGAGRNEQFFGPGTRLTVL.